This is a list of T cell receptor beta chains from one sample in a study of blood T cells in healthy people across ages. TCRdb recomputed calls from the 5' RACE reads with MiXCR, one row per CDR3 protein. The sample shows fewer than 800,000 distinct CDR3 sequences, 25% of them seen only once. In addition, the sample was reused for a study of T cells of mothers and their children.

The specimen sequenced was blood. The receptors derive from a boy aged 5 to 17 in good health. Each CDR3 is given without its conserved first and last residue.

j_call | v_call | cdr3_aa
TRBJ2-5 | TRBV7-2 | ASSLAVGFQETQY
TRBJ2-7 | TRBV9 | ASSVGPASSYEQY
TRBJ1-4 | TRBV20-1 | SARGQDGSNNEKLF
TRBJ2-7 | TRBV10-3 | AISETTGAEQY
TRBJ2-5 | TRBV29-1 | SASTGSGETQY
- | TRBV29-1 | SVETGTYEQY
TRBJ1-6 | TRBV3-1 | ASSWGQAVGSPLH
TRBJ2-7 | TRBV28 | ASSTGLGYEQY
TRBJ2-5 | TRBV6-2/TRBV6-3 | ASSRPGQGPYNEQS
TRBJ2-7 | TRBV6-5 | ASSTQGGEQY
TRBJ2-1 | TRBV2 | ASSGRQGDSYNEQF
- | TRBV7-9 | ASSPPGRDLETQY
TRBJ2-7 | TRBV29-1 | SVLWVDYEQY
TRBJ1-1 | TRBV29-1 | SVLGGSEAF
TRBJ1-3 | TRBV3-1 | ASSQDIRGRPGNTIY
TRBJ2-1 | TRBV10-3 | AISDGTGRNEQF
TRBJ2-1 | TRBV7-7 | ASSPEGGAGNEQF
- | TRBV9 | ASSKDGRETQY
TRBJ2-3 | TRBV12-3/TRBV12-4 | ASSLRPGASTDAQY
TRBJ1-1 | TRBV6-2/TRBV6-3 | ASSYLYTEAF
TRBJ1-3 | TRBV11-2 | ASSLYYGSGNTIY
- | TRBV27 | ASSPGTRSSYEQY
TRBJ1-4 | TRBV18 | ASSPGSRGEKRF
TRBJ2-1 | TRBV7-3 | ASSPGLASDEQF
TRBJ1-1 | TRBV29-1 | SVEDAVGIEAF
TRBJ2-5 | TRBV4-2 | ASSQDQGAVTQY
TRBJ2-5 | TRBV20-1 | SAPPSGTRGETQY
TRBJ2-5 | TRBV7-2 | ASSVWQRTEETQY
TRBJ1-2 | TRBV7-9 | ASSLRINSNYGYT
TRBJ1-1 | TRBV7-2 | ASSSARVDTEAF
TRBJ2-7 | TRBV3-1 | ASSQDRAGVYEQY
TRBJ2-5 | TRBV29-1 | SVEGLGLGEETQY
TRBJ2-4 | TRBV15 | ATSSGQLRAKNIQY
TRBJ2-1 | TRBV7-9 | ANSLRQPEQF
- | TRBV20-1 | SARELAGVEFDEQF
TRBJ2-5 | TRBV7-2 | ASSFYGLQETQY
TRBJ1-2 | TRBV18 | ASSNAGTGGYGYT
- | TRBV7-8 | ASSLVEDEQY
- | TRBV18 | ASSPPAGGNEQF
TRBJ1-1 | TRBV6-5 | ASQWRQTTEAF
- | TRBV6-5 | ASIGTTHNEQF
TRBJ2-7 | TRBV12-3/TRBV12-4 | ASSFMWGESSYEQY
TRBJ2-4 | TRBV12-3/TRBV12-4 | ASSSGQGLQY
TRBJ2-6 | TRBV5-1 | ASSSDRSGANVLT
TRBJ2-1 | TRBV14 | ASSLHRDNEQF
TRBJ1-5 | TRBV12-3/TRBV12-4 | ASSFGEAQPQH
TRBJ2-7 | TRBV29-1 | SGADFSYEQY
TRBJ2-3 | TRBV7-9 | ASRTPGDPTDTQY
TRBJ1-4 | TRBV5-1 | ASSLPGEEKLF
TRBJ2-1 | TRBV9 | ASTLGGGSSYNEQF
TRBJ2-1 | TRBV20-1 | SAPSRPVEQF
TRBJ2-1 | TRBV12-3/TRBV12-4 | ASSFSATVSYNEQF
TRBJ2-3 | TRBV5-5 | ASSLDRGSADTQY
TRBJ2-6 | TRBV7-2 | ASSFRVPAGANVLT
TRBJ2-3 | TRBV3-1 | ASSPPVSTDTQY
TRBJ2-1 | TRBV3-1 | ASSQSSGGDNEQF
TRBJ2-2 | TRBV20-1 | SARDVATANTGELF